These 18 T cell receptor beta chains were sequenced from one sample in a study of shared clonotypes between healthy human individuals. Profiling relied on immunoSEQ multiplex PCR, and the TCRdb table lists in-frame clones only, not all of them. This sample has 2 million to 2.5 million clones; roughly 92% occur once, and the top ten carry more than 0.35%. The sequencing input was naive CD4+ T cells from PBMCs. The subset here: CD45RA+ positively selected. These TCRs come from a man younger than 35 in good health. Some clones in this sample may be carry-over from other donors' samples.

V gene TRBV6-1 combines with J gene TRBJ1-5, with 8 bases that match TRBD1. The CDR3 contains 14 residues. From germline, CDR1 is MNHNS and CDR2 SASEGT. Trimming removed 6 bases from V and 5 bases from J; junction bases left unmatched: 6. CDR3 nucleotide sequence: TGTGCCAGCAGCCTCGGACAGGGTGATCAGCCCCAGCATTTT. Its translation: CASSLGQGDQPQHF.

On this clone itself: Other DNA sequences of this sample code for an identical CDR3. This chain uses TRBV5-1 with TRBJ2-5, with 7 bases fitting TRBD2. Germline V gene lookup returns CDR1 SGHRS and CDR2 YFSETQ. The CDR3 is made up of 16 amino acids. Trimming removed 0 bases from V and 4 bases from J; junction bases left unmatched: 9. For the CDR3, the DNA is TGCGCCAGCAGCTTGGGGTTAGCGGGCTCTGGAGAGACCCAGTACTTC. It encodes CASSLGLAGSGETQYF.

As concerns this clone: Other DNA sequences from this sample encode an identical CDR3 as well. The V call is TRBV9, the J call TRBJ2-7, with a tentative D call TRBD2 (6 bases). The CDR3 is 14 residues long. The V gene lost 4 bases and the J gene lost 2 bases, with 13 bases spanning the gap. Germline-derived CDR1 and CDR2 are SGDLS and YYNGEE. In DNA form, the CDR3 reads TGTGCCAGCAGCCCGCGGGGAGAAACCTACGAGCAGTACTTC. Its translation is CASSPRGETYEQYF.

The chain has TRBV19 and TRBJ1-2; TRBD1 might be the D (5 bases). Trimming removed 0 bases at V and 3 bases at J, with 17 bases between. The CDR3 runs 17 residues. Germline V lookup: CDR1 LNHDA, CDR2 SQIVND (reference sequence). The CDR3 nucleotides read TGTGCCAGTAGTATAGATCTATTGGGCAGGGCGGACTATGGCTACACCTTC. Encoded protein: CASSIDLLGRADYGYTF.

The CDR3 spells CASSADRGRGSSGANVLTF. The CDR3 DNA sequence: TGTGCCAGTAGTGCGGACAGGGGCAGGGGCTCTTCTGGGGCCAACGTCCTGACTTTC. The chain uses TRBV19 and TRBJ2-6; the match to TRBD1 covers 9 bases. Trimming cost V 5 bases and J 1 base; bases outside gene matches: 12. The CDR3 consists of 19 residues. CDR1 is LNHDA, CDR2 SQIVND, per germline (reference sequence).

Written as DNA, the CDR3 is TGTGCCAGCAGCCGGTCCTGGTGGGCAGACGGAGGGGAGACCCAGTACTTC. This codes for CASSRSWWADGGETQYF. The chain couples TRBV5-5 to TRBJ2-5, with a possible D match to TRBD2 (6 bases). The germline V gene has CDR1 SGHKS and CDR2 YYEKEE (reference sequence). Between the trimmed V and J ends, which lost 4 bases and 5 bases, there was a span of 24 bases. The CDR3 loop spans 17 amino acids.

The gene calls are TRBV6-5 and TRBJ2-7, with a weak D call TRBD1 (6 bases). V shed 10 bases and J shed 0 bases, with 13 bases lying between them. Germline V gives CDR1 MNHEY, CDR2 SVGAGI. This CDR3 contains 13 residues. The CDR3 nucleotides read TGTGCCACCAGGGGTGGCCACTCCTACGAGCAGTACTTC. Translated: CATRGGHSYEQYF.

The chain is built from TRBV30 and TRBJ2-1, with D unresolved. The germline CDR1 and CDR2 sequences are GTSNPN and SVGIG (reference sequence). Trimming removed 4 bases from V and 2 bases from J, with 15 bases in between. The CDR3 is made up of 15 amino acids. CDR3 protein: CAWTPLTWAYNEQFF. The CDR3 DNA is TGTGCCTGGACCCCCTTAACATGGGCCTACAATGAGCAGTTCTTC.

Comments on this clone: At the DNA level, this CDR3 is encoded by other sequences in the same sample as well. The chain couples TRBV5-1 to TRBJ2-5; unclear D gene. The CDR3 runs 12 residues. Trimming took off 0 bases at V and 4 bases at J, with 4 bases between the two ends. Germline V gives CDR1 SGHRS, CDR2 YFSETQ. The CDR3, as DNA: TGCGCCAGCAGCTTGGTCCGAGAGACCCAGTACTTC. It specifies CASSLVRETQYF. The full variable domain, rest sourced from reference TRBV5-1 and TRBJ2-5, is KAGVTQTPRYLIKTRGQQVTLSCSPISGHRSVSWYQQTPGQGLQFLFEYFSETQRNKGNFPGRFSGRQFSNSRSEMNVSTLELGDSALYLCASSLVRETQYFGPGTRLLVL.

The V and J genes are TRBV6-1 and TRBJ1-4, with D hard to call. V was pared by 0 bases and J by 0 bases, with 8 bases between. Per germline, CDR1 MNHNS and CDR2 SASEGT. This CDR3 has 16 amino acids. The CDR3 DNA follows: TGTGCCAGCAGTGAAGCACGATATGCAACTAATGAAAAACTGTTTTTT. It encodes CASSEARYATNEKLFF.

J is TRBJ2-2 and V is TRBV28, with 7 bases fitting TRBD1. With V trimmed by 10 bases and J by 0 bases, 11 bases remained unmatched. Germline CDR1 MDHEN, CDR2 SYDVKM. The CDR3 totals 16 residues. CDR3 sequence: CATTRDRQSNTGELFF. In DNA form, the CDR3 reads TGTGCCACCACCCGGGACAGACAATCGAACACCGGGGAGCTGTTTTTT.

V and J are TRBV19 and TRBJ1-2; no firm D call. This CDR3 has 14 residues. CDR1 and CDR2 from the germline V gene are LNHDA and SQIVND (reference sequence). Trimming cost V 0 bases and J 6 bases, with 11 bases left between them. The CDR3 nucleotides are TGTGCCAGTAGTATAGAGGACCATGGCAATGGCTACACCTTC. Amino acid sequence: CASSIEDHGNGYTF.

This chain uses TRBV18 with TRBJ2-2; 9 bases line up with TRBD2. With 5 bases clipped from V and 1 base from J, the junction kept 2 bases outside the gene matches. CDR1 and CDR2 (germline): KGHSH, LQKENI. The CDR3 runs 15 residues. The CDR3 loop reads CASSALAGNTGELFF. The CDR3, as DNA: TGTGCCAGCTCAGCACTAGCGGGGAACACCGGGGAGCTGTTTTTT.

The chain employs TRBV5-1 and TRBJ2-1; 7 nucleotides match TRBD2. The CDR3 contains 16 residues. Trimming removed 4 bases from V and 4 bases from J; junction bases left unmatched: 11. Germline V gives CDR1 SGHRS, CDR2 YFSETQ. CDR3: CASSLGASGLYNEQFF. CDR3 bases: TGCGCCAGCAGCCTTGGTGCTAGCGGACTATACAATGAGCAGTTCTTC.

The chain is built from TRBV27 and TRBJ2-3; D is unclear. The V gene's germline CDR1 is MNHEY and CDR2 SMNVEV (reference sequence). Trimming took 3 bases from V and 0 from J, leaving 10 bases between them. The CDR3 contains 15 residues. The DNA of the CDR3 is TGTGCCAGCAGTTTTTACTACTCTAGCACAGATACGCAGTATTTT. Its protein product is CASSFYYSSTDTQYF.

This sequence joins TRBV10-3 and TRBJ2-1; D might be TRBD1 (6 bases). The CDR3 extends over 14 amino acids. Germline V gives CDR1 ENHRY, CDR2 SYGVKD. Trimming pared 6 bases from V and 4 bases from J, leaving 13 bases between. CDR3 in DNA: TGTGCCATCAGCTCACAGGGAAAGTACAATGAGCAGTTCTTC. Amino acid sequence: CAISSQGKYNEQFF.

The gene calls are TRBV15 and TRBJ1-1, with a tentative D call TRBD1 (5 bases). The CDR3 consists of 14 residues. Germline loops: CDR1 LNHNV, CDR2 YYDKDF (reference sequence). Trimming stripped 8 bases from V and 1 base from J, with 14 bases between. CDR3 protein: CATLVGASNTEAFF. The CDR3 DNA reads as TGTGCCACCCTAGTCGGGGCCTCGAACACTGAAGCTTTCTTT.

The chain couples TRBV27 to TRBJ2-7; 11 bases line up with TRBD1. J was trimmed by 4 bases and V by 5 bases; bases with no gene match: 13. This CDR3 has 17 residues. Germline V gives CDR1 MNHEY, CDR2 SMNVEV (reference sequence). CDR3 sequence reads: CASSLNTDRGRTYEQYF. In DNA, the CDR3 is TGTGCCAGCAGTCTCAATACGGACAGGGGGCGAACTTACGAGCAGTACTTC.